This T cell receptor (beta chain) was captured in a study of early T cells in non-severe SARS-CoV-2 infection. Whole-study results and caveats: Comparison of clonotypes with VDJdb favored anti-spike CD8 responses while missing private and CD4 specificities.

The CDR3 has 12 residues. Per germline, CDR1 DFQATT and CDR2 SNEGSKA (reference sequence). Trimming left V 2 bases short and J 0 bases short, with 4 bases between. TCRdb processed the 5' RACE reads anew with MiXCR; each CDR3 protein has one entry. The data hold tens of thousands of distinct CDR3 sequences, with around 13% observed a single time. Concerning this clonotype itself: Its antigen is not known.

The chain carries TRBV20-1 and TRBJ1-1; D is uncertain. Material for sequencing was whole blood. This clonotype originated in an adult who was a healthcare worker with PCR-confirmed SARS-CoV-2 infection or an uninfected control (not recorded which). CDR3 sequence: CSARIMNTEAFF. The DNA for the CDR3 is TGCAGTGCTAGAATTATGAACACTGAAGCTTTCTTT.